These 26 T cell receptor beta chains came from one sample sequenced in a study of blood T cell repertoires in COVID-19. Libraries were prepared by immunoSEQ multiplex PCR; TCRdb keeps only in-frame clonotypes and omits some of them. The sample has roughly 140,000 clones, roughly 88% seen once. Input material: peripheral blood. Receptor source: a man between 65 and 85 years old with acute or convalescent COVID-19.

This clone was recorded once. The chain uses TRBV19 and TRBJ2-2, with TRBD2 matching 14 bases. CDR1 LNHDA and CDR2 SQIVND come from the germline V gene (reference sequence). Trimming cost V 0 bases and J 10 bases; bases outside gene matches: 4. This CDR3 spans 16 amino acids. The CDR3 region has the DNA TGTGCCAGTAGTATAGATGGGACTAGCGGGAGAAAGGAGCTGTTTTTT. This gives the protein CASSIDGTSGRKELFF. The full variable domain, in which reference TRBV19 and TRBJ2-2 provide the parts outside the CDR3, is DGGITQSPKYLFRKEGQNVTLSCEQNLNHDAMYWYRQDPGQGLRLIYYSQIVNDFQKGDIAEGYSVSREKKESFPLTVTSAQKNPTAFYLCASSIDGTSGRKELFFGEGSRLTVL.

The V gene is TRBV19, the J gene TRBJ1-5; 7 positions agree with TRBD1. CDR1 and CDR2 from the germline V gene are LNHDA and SQIVND (reference sequence). V gave up 3 bases and J gave up 4 bases; unmatched junction bases: 3. This CDR3 is built from 14 residues. The CDR3 nucleotides read TGTGCCAGTAGTATTACAGGGGAGAATCAGCCCCAGCATTTT. The encoded protein is CASSITGENQPQHF.

This rearrangement joins TRBV5-4 to TRBJ2-3; 10 bases fit TRBD1. After removal of 2 bases from V and 0 bases from J, the junction contained 9 bases not matched to a gene. CDR1 is SGHNT, CDR2 YYREEE, per germline (reference sequence). This CDR3 is 18 amino acids long. The CDR3 bases are TGTGCCAGCAGCTTACCGGGACAGGGGCGCTTGAGCACAGATACGCAGTATTTT. The encoded protein is CASSLPGQGRLSTDTQYF.

The chain has TRBV7-2 and TRBJ2-7; tentatively, D is TRBD2 (6 bases). Trimming took 5 bases from V and 3 from J, leaving 20 bases between them. The length of the CDR3 is 16 residues. CDR1 and CDR2 (germline): SGHTA, FQGNSA. The DNA for the CDR3 is TGTGCCAGCAGCCCTACGGGGAGGACCCGCCTCTACGAGCAGTACTTC. Protein: CASSPTGRTRLYEQYF.

This clone has a single count. The chain couples TRBV12-5 to TRBJ2-1; TRBD2 matches at 7 bases. There are 16 residues in the CDR3. Germline V CDR1 and CDR2: LGHNT, FRNRAP. Trimming took 0 bases from V and 8 from J; bases not matched to a gene: 10. The DNA for the CDR3 is TGTGCTAGTGGTTTGGTACTGGTCGGGGGGTGGTATGAGCAGTTCTTC. It specifies CASGLVLVGGWYEQFF.

This rearrangement joins TRBV9 to TRBJ2-5; 13 bases align to TRBD2. J lost 5 bases, V lost 0 bases, and 7 bases had no gene match. The CDR3 length is 17 residues. Germline-derived CDR1 and CDR2 are SGDLS and YYNGEE. The CDR3 DNA reads as TGTGCCAGCAGCGTAGGAGCGACTAGCGGGAGGAGTGAGACCCAGTACTTC. It codes for CASSVGATSGRSETQYF.

The chain links TRBV18 to TRBJ1-4; no reliable D call. Germline V gene sequence: CDR1 KGHSH, CDR2 LQKENI. V was trimmed by 0 bases and J by 6 bases, leaving 11 bases between them. CDR3 length: 15 residues. The CDR3 DNA reads TGTGCCAGCTCACCACCGGATCGGCGGGATGAAAAACTGTTTTTT. As protein: CASSPPDRRDEKLFF. Supplemented by reference TRBV18 and TRBJ1-4, the full variable domain reads NAGVMQNPRHLVRRRGQEARLRCSPMKGHSHVYWYRQLPEEGLKFMVYLQKENIIDESGMPKERFSAEFPKEGPSILRIQQVVRGDSAAYFCASSPPDRRDEKLFFGSGTQLSVL.

V is TRBV29-1 and J is TRBJ2-1, with 7 bases that match TRBD2. CDR1 SQVTM and CDR2 ANQGSEA come from the germline V gene. The CDR3 runs 12 residues. J was trimmed by 6 bases and V by 2 bases; bases with no gene match: 1. The CDR3 spells CSVEPGGNEQFF. Written as DNA, the CDR3 is TGCAGCGTTGAACCGGGAGGCAATGAGCAGTTCTTC.

The V gene is TRBV11-3, the J gene TRBJ2-1, with 12 bases fitting TRBD2. The germline V gene encodes CDR1 SGHNT and CDR2 YENEEA. The CDR3 has 15 residues. Trimming cost V 4 bases and J 7 bases; bases outside gene matches: 5. This CDR3 is CASSSGGTSGNEQFF. The CDR3 DNA reads TGTGCCAGCAGCTCTGGCGGGACTAGCGGGAATGAGCAGTTCTTC. The full variable domain, its missing parts supplied by reference TRBV11-3 and TRBJ2-1, is EAGVVQSPRYKIIEKKQPVAFWCNPISGHNTLYWYLQNLGQGPELLIRYENEEAVDDSQLPKDRFSAERLKGVDSTLKIQPAELGDSAVYLCASSSGGTSGNEQFFGPGTRLTVL.

This clone showed up just a few times. The chain carries TRBV5-4 and TRBJ1-2, with a possible D match to TRBD1 (5 bases). The germline V gene has CDR1 SGHNT and CDR2 YYREEE (reference sequence). This CDR3 region has 14 residues. V lost 4 bases and J 2 bases, leaving 12 bases between the germline ends. CDR3: CASSRRGKNYGYTF. The CDR3 DNA follows: TGTGCCAGCAGCCGCCGGGGGAAGAACTATGGCTACACCTTC.

V usage is TRBV24-1 and J usage is TRBJ2-3; 11 nucleotides align to TRBD1. Trimming removed 9 bases from V and 4 bases from J; junction bases left unmatched: 2. The CDR3 covers 13 residues. CDR1 is KGHDR and CDR2 is SFDVKD in the germline V gene. CDR3 protein: CATGQGAADTQYF. CDR3 in DNA: TGTGCCACCGGACAGGGGGCCGCAGATACGCAGTATTTT.

This chain links TRBV19 with TRBJ1-5; TRBD1 matches 8 bases. The CDR3 is 17 residues long. Germline CDR1 is LNHDA and CDR2 is SQIVND (reference sequence). Germline trimming cut 7 bases from V and 2 bases from J; bases unmatched to any gene: 13. In DNA, the CDR3 is TGTGCCAGTAAGGGCTCCCAGGGGGCATATGGCAATCAGCCCCAGCATTTT. It is translated as CASKGSQGAYGNQPQHF.

The genes are TRBV5-1 and TRBJ2-5; 10 nucleotides match TRBD1. The CDR3 consists of 17 residues. Germline lookup yields CDR1 SGHRS and CDR2 YFSETQ. V lost 5 bases, J lost 0 bases, and 10 bases stayed unmatched. Written as DNA, the CDR3 is TGCGCCAGCAGGGGTTCTCCGGGACAGGGGAACCAAGAGACCCAGTACTTC. Its translation is CASRGSPGQGNQETQYF.

The gene calls are TRBV7-2 and TRBJ1-2; D is unclear. CDR1 is SGHTA and CDR2 is FQGNSA in the germline V gene. The CDR3 sequence is 14 residues long. V lost 1 base to trimming and J lost 3 bases, with 9 bases between them. The CDR3 DNA follows: TGTGCCAGCAGCTTAGTAGTTGAGGACTATGGCTACACCTTC. Its protein is CASSLVVEDYGYTF.

The chain is built from TRBV6-5 and TRBJ2-7; D not certain. The CDR3 runs 13 residues. Trimming removed 6 bases at V and 5 bases at J, with 14 bases between. Germline-derived CDR1 and CDR2 are MNHEY and SVGAGI. CDR3 in amino acids: CASRAVILHEQYF. The CDR3 DNA reads TGTGCCAGCAGGGCCGTCATCCTCCACGAGCAGTACTTC.

This clone is a singleton in its sample. The chain employs TRBV6-5 and TRBJ2-5; D not resolved. V shed 6 bases and J shed 1 base, with 15 bases lying between them. The germline gives CDR1 MNHEY, CDR2 SVGAGI. The CDR3 sequence is 15 residues long. This chain's CDR3 is CASSRRSSSQETQYF. DNA for the CDR3: TGTGCCAGCAGCCGCCGATCCTCCAGCCAAGAGACCCAGTACTTC.

This clone was seen a single time. V and J are TRBV19 and TRBJ1-5; D gene ambiguous. CDR3 length equals 13 residues. CDR1 and CDR2 from the germline V gene are LNHDA and SQIVND (reference sequence). The ends were cut back, 3 bases at V and 4 bases at J, with 7 bases in the middle. In nucleotides, the CDR3 is TGTGCCAGTAGTATGGCCGTTAATCAGCCCCAGCATTTT. Translation gives CASSMAVNQPQHF.

This chain connects TRBV24-1 to TRBJ1-5; 9 nucleotides align to TRBD1. The trim removed 7 bases at V and 2 bases at J, leaving 14 bases unmatched. In germline, CDR1 is KGHDR, CDR2 SFDVKD. CDR3 size: 18 residues. CDR3 sequence: CATRHSGTGRGGNQPQHF. Written as DNA, the CDR3 is TGTGCCACCAGACATTCCGGGACAGGGAGGGGGGGCAATCAGCCCCAGCATTTT.

The table lists this clone with a few counts. This specimen includes other DNA sequences encoding the same CDR3. The gene calls are TRBV24-1 and TRBJ2-1, with D unclear. The length of the CDR3 is 12 residues. Trimming took off 3 bases at V and 4 bases at J, with 3 bases between the two ends. Germline CDR1 KGHDR, CDR2 SFDVKD. The CDR3 is CATSDLYNEQFF. DNA of the CDR3: TGTGCCACCAGTGATCTATACAATGAGCAGTTCTTC.

As DNA, the CDR3 is TGTGCCAGCAGCCTCGGACAGGGGGTCACAGATACGCAGTATTTT. Protein sequence: CASSLGQGVTDTQYF. The chain employs TRBV5-6 and TRBJ2-3; 10 positions agree with TRBD1. Germline lookup yields CDR1 SGHDT and CDR2 YYEEEE. This CDR3 is 15 amino acids long. The V and J ends lost 4 bases and 2 bases, in that order; junction bases with no gene match: 4.

The chain links TRBV28 to TRBJ1-1; TRBD1 agrees at 9 bases. The V gene end was trimmed by 3 bases and the J gene end by 11 bases; junction bases not matched to a gene: 13. From germline, CDR1 is MDHEN and CDR2 SYDVKM. This CDR3 is 15 amino acids long. The DNA of the CDR3 is TGTGCCAGCAGTTTTTTCGGGACAGGGCTTCGGTATGCTTTCTTT. Its translation is CASSFFGTGLRYAFF.

The J gene is TRBJ2-5, the V gene TRBV10-3; no clear D gene. The length of the CDR3 is 11 residues. CDR1 is ENHRY, CDR2 SYGVKD, per germline. The V and J ends lost 4 bases and 2 bases respectively, with 2 bases between them. The CDR3 nucleotides are TGTGCCATCAGTGTACAAGAGACCCAGTACTTC. This gives the protein CAISVQETQYF.

This clone is a singleton in its sample. This chain links TRBV6-5 with TRBJ1-5, with no clear D. The germline gives CDR1 MNHEY, CDR2 SVGAGI. Trimming cost V 6 bases and J 0 bases, with 9 bases left between them. The CDR3 spans 14 residues. The CDR3 DNA follows: TGTGCCAGCAGCAGAACATTTAGCAATCAGCCCCAGCATTTT. Its protein is CASSRTFSNQPQHF.

The V gene is TRBV25-1, the J gene TRBJ1-1; possibly TRBD1 for D (5 bases). Germline V gives CDR1 MGHDK, CDR2 SYGVNS. The V end was cut by 4 bases, the J end by 2 bases, with 14 bases between. The CDR3 loop spans 15 amino acids. CDR3: CASSGVLGVNTEAFF. For the CDR3, the DNA is TGTGCCAGCAGTGGGGTGTTAGGGGTAAACACTGAAGCTTTCTTT.

The DNA of the CDR3 is TGCGCCAGCAGCTTGAACACAGCCTACGAGCAGTACTTC. Protein product: CASSLNTAYEQYF. The genes are TRBV5-1 and TRBJ2-7; no firm D call. Germline CDR1 SGHRS, CDR2 YFSETQ. The length of the CDR3 is 13 residues. Deletions cut 1 base from V and 2 bases from J, with 7 bases between.

The rearrangement links TRBV18 to TRBJ2-7, with TRBD1 matching 9 bases. The CDR3 is made up of 14 amino acids. The V gene end was trimmed by 3 bases and the J gene end by 5 bases; junction bases not matched to a gene: 5. Germline V CDR1 and CDR2: KGHSH, LQKENI. The CDR3 reads CASSPGQGGNEQYF. CDR3 DNA: TGTGCCAGCTCACCGGGACAGGGCGGTAACGAGCAGTACTTC.